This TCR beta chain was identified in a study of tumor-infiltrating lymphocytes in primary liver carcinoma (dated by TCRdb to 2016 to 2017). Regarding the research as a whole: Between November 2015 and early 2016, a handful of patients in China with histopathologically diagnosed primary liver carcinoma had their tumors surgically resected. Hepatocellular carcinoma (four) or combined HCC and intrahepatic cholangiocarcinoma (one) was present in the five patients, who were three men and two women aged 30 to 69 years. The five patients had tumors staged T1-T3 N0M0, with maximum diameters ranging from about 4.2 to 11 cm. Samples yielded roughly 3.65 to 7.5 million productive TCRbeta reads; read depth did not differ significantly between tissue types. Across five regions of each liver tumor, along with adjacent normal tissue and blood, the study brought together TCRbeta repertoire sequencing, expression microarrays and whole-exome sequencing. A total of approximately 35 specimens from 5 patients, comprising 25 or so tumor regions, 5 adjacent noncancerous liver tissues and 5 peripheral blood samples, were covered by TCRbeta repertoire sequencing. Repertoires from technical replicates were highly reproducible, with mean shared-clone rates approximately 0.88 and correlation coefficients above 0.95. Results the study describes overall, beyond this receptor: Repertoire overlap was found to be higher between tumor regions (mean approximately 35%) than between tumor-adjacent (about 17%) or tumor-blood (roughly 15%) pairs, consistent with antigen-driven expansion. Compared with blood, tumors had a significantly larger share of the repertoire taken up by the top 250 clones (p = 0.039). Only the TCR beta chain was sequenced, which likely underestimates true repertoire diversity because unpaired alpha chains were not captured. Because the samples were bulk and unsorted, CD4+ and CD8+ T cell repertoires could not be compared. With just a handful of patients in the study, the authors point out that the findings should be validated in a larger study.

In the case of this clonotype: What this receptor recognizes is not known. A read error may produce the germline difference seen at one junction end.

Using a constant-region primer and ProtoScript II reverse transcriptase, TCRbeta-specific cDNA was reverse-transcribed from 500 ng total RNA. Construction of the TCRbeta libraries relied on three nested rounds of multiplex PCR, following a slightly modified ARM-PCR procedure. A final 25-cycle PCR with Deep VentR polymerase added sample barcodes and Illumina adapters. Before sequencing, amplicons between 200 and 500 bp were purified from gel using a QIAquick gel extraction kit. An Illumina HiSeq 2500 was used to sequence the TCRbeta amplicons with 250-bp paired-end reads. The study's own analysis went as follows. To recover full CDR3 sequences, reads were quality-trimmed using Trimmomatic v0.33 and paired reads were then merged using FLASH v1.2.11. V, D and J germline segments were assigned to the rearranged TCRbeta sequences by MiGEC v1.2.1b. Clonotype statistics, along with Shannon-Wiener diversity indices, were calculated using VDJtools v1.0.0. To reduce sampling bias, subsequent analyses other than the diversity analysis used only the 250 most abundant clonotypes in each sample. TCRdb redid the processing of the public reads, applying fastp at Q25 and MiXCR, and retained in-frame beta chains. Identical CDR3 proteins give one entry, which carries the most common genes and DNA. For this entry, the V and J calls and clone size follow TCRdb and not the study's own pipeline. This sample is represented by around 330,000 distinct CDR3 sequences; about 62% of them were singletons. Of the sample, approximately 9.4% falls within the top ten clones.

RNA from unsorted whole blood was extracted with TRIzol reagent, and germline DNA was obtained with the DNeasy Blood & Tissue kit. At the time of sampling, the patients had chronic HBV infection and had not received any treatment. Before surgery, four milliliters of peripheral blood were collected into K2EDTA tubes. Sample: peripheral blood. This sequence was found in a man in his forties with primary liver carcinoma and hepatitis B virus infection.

The DNA sequence is given as TGCAGCGTTTGTGCAGGGGGCGCGGAGGGCTACACATTC. It is translated as CSVCAGGAEGYTF. The chain is made from TRBV29-1 and TRBJ1-2, with TRBD1 matching 8 junction bases. CDR1 and CDR2 are read off the germline V gene as SQVTM and ANQGSEA. The CDR3 measures 13 amino acids from cysteine to phenylalanine. Of the read, only the CDR3 DNA is kept; its 39 bases are in frame from base 1.